Shown below are 21 T cell receptor beta chains from a single sample sequenced in a study of shared clonotypes between healthy human individuals. Profiling relied on immunoSEQ multiplex PCR, and the TCRdb table lists in-frame clones only, not all of them. The sample records some 1,100,000 clones, around 78% being singletons. The sample was memory CD4+ T cells from PBMCs. Stated subset: CD45RA-negative fraction. The receptors stem from a man between 18 and 29 years old in good health. Some clones in this sample may be carry-over from other donors' samples.

This clone was counted between two and nine times. One junction end disagrees with the germline gene, perhaps due to a read error. The J gene is TRBJ1-1, the V gene TRBV30, with D possibly being TRBD1 (6 bases). Germline CDR1 is GTSNPN and CDR2 is SVGIG (reference sequence). This CDR3 has 16 residues. The CDR3 spells CAWGVQGHTVNTEAFF. The DNA for the CDR3 is TGTGCCTGGGGTGTACAGGGCCATACAGTGAACACTGAAGCTTTCTTT. The full variable domain, in which reference TRBV30 and TRBJ1-1 provide the parts outside the CDR3, is SQTIHQWPATLVQPVGSPLSLECTVEGTSNPNLYWYRQAAGRGLQLLFYSVGIGQISSEVPQNLSASRPQDRQFILSSKKLLLSDSGFYLCAWGVQGHTVNTEAFFGQGTRLTVV.

To note about this clone: The identical CDR3 is also encoded by other nucleotide sequences in the sample. J is TRBJ2-7 and V is TRBV6-6, with D hard to call. Germline V lookup: CDR1 MNHNY, CDR2 SVGAGI (reference sequence). Trimming shortened V by 6 bases and J by 3 bases, and 6 bases separated the two germline ends. This CDR3 is 11 amino acids long. CDR3 sequence: CASSPYYEQYF. CDR3 bases: TGTGCCAGCAGCCCTTACTACGAGCAGTACTTC.

V is TRBV7-2 and J is TRBJ2-7, with a weak D call TRBD2 (6 bases). The CDR3 loop spans 16 amino acids. Trimming took 1 base from V and 2 from J, leaving 15 bases between them. Germline CDR1 reads SGHTA; CDR2 reads FQGNSA. The CDR3 DNA reads TGTGCCAGCAGCTTAGGCTTGGCAGGCGGGGCCTACGAGCAGTACTTC. Translating gives CASSLGLAGGAYEQYF. The whole variable domain, remainder taken from reference TRBV7-2 and TRBJ2-7, is GAGVSQSPSNKVTEKGKDVELRCDPISGHTALYWYRQSLGQGLEFLIYFQGNSAPDKSGLPSDRFSAERTGGSVSTLTIQRTQQEDSAVYLCASSLGLAGGAYEQYFGPGTRLTVT.

CDR3 sequence reads: CASTPGQGVSQYF. Written as DNA, the CDR3 is TGTGCCAGCACTCCGGGACAGGGGGTGTCCCAGTACTTC. The chain recombines TRBV28 with TRBJ2-5, with 11 bases identical to TRBD1. Unmatched junction bases numbered 7, after V lost 7 bases and J lost 9 bases. This CDR3 region has 13 residues. Germline values: CDR1 MDHEN, CDR2 SYDVKM.

The chain joins TRBV18 to TRBJ1-1; D is unclear. Trimming removed 0 bases from V and 5 bases from J, with 13 bases in between. Germline-derived CDR1 and CDR2 are KGHSH and LQKENI. The CDR3 has 15 residues. Written as DNA, the CDR3 is TGTGCCAGCTCACCACCGGTCGGAGGACGGACTGAAGCTTTCTTT. Amino acids: CASSPPVGGRTEAFF.

The chain couples TRBV7-6 to TRBJ2-3, with TRBD1 matching 7 bases. The CDR3 spans 15 residues. The germline V gene encodes CDR1 SGHVS and CDR2 FNYEAQ. V was clipped by 2 bases and J by 6 bases; unmatched bases: 8. CDR3 coding DNA: TGTGCCAGCAGCTTATGGACAGGACAAGGTGATACGCAGTATTTT. Encoded protein: CASSLWTGQGDTQYF.

The rearrangement uses TRBV19 and TRBJ2-7; D tentatively reads TRBD1 or TRBD2 (5 bases each). V was cut by 4 bases and J by 0 bases, with 16 bases left in between. Germline CDR1 reads LNHDA; CDR2 reads SQIVND (reference sequence). The CDR3 covers 16 residues. CDR3 sequence (DNA): TGTGCCAGTAGTAACGACCCGGGACGAGGCTCCTACGAGCAGTACTTC. This codes for CASSNDPGRGSYEQYF.

The V call is TRBV9, the J call TRBJ2-7, with 9 bases fitting TRBD2. Trimming at V came to 0 bases and at J to 4 bases, leaving 5 bases not matched to a gene. Germline lookup yields CDR1 SGDLS and CDR2 YYNGEE. The CDR3 is 15 amino acids. The CDR3 spells CASSVDGSGSYEQYF. CDR3 DNA sequence: TGTGCCAGCAGCGTAGATGGTAGCGGGAGTTACGAGCAGTACTTC.

The chain is built from TRBV15 and TRBJ2-3, with D perhaps assigned TRBD1 or TRBD2 (5 bases each). Trimming took 3 bases from V and 8 from J, leaving 12 bases between them. CDR1 is LNHNV, CDR2 YYDKDF, per germline (reference sequence). This CDR3 is 13 amino acids long. CDR3 sequence reads: CATSRGDHGTQYF. The DNA of the CDR3 is TGTGCCACCAGCAGGGGGGACCACGGTACGCAGTATTTT.

The chain recombines TRBV2 with TRBJ2-7; maybe TRBD1 (6 bases). This CDR3 spans 12 amino acids. Trimming took off 5 bases at V and 7 bases at J, with 12 bases between the two ends. Germline V CDR1 and CDR2: SNHLY, FYNNEI. The CDR3 coding sequence is TGTGCCAGCAGTTCTACAGACAGGGAGCAGTACTTC. Translated, it gives CASSSTDREQYF.

This clone appeared a single time. V is TRBV15 and J is TRBJ2-6, with no clear D. CDR3 length equals 15 residues. Looked up from germline, CDR1 is LNHNV and CDR2 is YYDKDF (reference sequence). V gave up 0 bases and J gave up 2 bases, with 5 bases separating them. The CDR3 is CATSREAPGANVLTF. The CDR3 region has the DNA TGTGCCACCAGCAGAGAAGCCCCTGGGGCCAACGTCCTGACTTTC.

The chain combines TRBV11-2 with TRBJ2-7; 9 bases line up with TRBD2. The CDR3 extends over 15 amino acids. The V gene end was trimmed by 5 bases and the J gene end by 0 bases; junction bases not matched to a gene: 5. Germline lookup yields CDR1 SGHAT and CDR2 FQNNGV. CDR3 region: CASSPYSGSSYEQYF. The DNA of the CDR3 is TGTGCCAGCAGCCCCTATAGCGGGAGCTCCTACGAGCAGTACTTC.

This clone was seen at least ten times. This chain links TRBV29-1 with TRBJ1-1, with D possibly TRBD1 on 5 matching bases. Germline CDR1 reads SQVTM; CDR2 reads ANQGSEA. The CDR3 has 13 residues. Trimming took off 0 bases at V and 1 base at J, with 6 bases between the two ends. As DNA, the CDR3 is TGCAGCGTTGAAGAGGGGGGGAACACTGAAGCTTTCTTT. Its translation is CSVEEGGNTEAFF.

The chain carries TRBV7-2 and TRBJ2-1, with a possible D match to TRBD1 (5 bases). V was pared by 2 bases and J by 8 bases, with 7 bases between. The CDR3 length is 12 residues. CDR1 is SGHTA, CDR2 FQGNSA, per germline. The CDR3 nucleotides are TGTGCCAGCAGCTTACAGGGTTATGAGCAGTTCTTC. Translated: CASSLQGYEQFF.

The chain employs TRBV18 and TRBJ2-7; 9 positions match TRBD1. J was trimmed by 4 bases and V by 3 bases; bases with no gene match: 10. The germline V gene encodes CDR1 KGHSH and CDR2 LQKENI. The CDR3 totals 16 residues. The CDR3 DNA is TGTGCCAGCTCACCCCCGGGACAGGGCCTCCTTTACGAGCAGTACTTC. It encodes CASSPPGQGLLYEQYF.

Points on this clone: This specimen includes other DNA sequences encoding the same CDR3. The rearrangement joins TRBV7-9 to TRBJ2-3; D uncertain. CDR1 is SEHNR and CDR2 is FQNEAQ in the germline V gene (reference sequence). CDR3 size: 11 residues. Trimming took off 5 bases at V and 6 bases at J, with 6 bases between the two ends. CDR3 residues: CASSAADTQYF. The DNA for the CDR3 is TGTGCCAGCAGCGCCGCCGATACGCAGTATTTT.

There are a few counts of this clone. Other DNA sequences from this sample encode an identical CDR3 as well. The CDR3 nucleotides are TGCGCCAGCAGCTTGGACAGACCTACCGGGGAGCTGTTTTTT. Translated: CASSLDRPTGELFF. The V call is TRBV5-1, the J call TRBJ2-2; D is uncertain. V was pared by 0 bases and J by 5 bases, with 8 bases between. In germline, CDR1 is SGHRS, CDR2 YFSETQ. CDR3 length equals 14 residues.

The V and J genes are TRBV27 and TRBJ2-7; 11 bases are shared with TRBD1. Germline V gives CDR1 MNHEY, CDR2 SMNVEV (reference sequence). The CDR3 is made up of 12 amino acids. Trimming at V came to 6 bases and at J to 6 bases, leaving 1 base not matched to a gene. CDR3 protein: CASRGTGGEQYF. CDR3 nucleotide sequence: TGTGCCAGCAGAGGGACAGGGGGCGAGCAGTACTTC.

V gene TRBV5-1 combines with J gene TRBJ2-2, with D possibly matching TRBD2 (6 bases). The CDR3 runs 16 residues. Per the germline V gene, CDR1 is SGHRS and CDR2 is YFSETQ. Trimming shortened V by 5 bases and J by 4 bases, and 18 bases separated the two germline ends. CDR3 loop: CASSYLVAEGTGELFF. The CDR3 coding sequence is TGCGCCAGCAGTTACCTGGTAGCGGAAGGCACCGGGGAGCTGTTTTTT.

This clone was counted once. A much larger clone sits a single nucleotide away, making a read error possible. The rearrangement links TRBV7-2 to TRBJ2-5, with no clear D. CDR3 length equals 13 residues. In germline, CDR1 is SGHTA, CDR2 FQGNSA. V was pared by 5 bases and J by 0 bases, with 7 bases between. In nucleotides, the CDR3 is TGTGCCAGCAGCCTACAAGACCAAGAGACCCAGTACTTC. Translated, it gives CASSLQDQETQYF.

The gene calls are TRBV7-2 and TRBJ2-1; 10 bases are a match to TRBD2. Germline CDR1 and CDR2: SGHTA and FQGNSA. J gave up 0 bases and V 2 bases, and 10 bases lay outside the gene matches. The CDR3 has 19 amino acids. This CDR3 reads CASSLRTGLAVSSYNEQFF. The CDR3 DNA follows: TGTGCCAGCAGCTTACGAACCGGACTAGCGGTTAGCTCCTACAATGAGCAGTTCTTC.